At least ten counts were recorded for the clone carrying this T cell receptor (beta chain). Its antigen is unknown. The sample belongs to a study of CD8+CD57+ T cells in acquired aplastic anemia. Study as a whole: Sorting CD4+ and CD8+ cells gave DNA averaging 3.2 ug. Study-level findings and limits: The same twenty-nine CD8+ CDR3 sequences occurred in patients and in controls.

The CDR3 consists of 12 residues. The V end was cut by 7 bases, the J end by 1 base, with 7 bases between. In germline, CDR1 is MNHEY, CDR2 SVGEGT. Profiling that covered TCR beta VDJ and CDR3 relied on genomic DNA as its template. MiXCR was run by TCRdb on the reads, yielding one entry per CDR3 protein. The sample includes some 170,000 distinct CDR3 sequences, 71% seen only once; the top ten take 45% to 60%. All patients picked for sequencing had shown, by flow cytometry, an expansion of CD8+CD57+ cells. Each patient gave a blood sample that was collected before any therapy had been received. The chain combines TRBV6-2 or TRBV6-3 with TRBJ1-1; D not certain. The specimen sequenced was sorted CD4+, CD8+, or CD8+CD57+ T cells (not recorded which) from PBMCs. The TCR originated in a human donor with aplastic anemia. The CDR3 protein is CASNRGNTEAFF. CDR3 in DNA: TGTGCCAGCAATCGGGGGAACACTGAAGCTTTCTTT.